Listed here are 5 T cell receptor beta chains from one sample, sequenced in a study of blood T cell repertoires in COVID-19. Assay: immunoSEQ multiplex PCR; the TCRdb copy retains only in-frame clones and omits some. The repertoire consists of around 36,000 clones, with roughly 85% occurring once and the leading ten covering about 4.2%. The specimen sequenced was peripheral blood. These receptors were obtained from a man aged 55-75 years with acute or convalescent COVID-19.

The J gene is TRBJ1-3, the V gene TRBV7-2; the D gene is possibly TRBD1 (6 bases). V was trimmed by 1 base and J by 4 bases, leaving 17 bases between them. CDR1 is SGHTA, CDR2 FQGNSA, per germline. This CDR3 is 17 amino acids long. CDR3 region: CASSLGATQGLGNTIYF. CDR3 bases: TGTGCCAGCAGCTTAGGAGCGACCCAGGGGCTGGGAAACACCATATATTTT.

This clone has more than one count but fewer than ten. This sequence joins TRBV7-3 and TRBJ2-1, with 9 nucleotides matching TRBD1. V was clipped by 3 bases and J by 3 bases; unmatched bases: 3. This CDR3 comprises 15 residues. Germline CDR1 reads SGHTA; CDR2 reads FQGTGA. The CDR3 region has the DNA TGTGCCAGCAGCTTGGGACAGGGATTCTACAATGAGCAGTTCTTC. Residues: CASSLGQGFYNEQFF.

The chain joins TRBV5-1 to TRBJ2-7; TRBD1 is a possible D gene (7 bases). V lost 0 bases and J 3 bases, leaving 13 bases between the germline ends. Germline V lookup: CDR1 SGHRS, CDR2 YFSETQ. CDR3 length: 15 amino acids. The chain's CDR3 is CASSLAAGQSYEQYF. CDR3 bases: TGCGCCAGCAGCTTGGCTGCGGGACAGAGCTACGAGCAGTACTTC.

V usage is TRBV5-1 and J usage is TRBJ2-5; 7 nucleotides agree with TRBD1. CDR3 length: 13 residues. The V gene's germline CDR1 is SGHRS and CDR2 YFSETQ. Trimming removed 3 bases from V and 4 bases from J; junction bases left unmatched: 3. The CDR3 nucleotides read TGCGCCAGCAGCTGGGACAGTGCAGAGACCCAGTACTTC. It codes for CASSWDSAETQYF.

The genes are TRBV6-1 and TRBJ2-7, with D tentatively TRBD1 (6 bases). The CDR3 length is 15 residues. Per germline, CDR1 MNHNS and CDR2 SASEGT. The V and J ends lost 8 bases and 3 bases respectively, with 20 bases between them. The CDR3 reads CASRVGPTGYYEQYF. As DNA, the CDR3 is TGTGCCAGCCGAGTCGGTCCGACAGGTTACTACGAGCAGTACTTC.